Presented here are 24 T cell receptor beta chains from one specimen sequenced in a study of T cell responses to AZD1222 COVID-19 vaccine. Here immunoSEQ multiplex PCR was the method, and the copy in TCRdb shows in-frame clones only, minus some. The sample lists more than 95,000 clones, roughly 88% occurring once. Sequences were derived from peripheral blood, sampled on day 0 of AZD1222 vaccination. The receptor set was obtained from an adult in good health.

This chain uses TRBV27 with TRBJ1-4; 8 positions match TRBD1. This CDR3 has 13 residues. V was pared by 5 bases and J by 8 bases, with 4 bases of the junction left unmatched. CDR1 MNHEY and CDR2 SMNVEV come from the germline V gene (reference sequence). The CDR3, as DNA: TGTGCCAGCAGTAGACAGGGGAGCGAAAAACTGTTTTTT. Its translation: CASSRQGSEKLFF.

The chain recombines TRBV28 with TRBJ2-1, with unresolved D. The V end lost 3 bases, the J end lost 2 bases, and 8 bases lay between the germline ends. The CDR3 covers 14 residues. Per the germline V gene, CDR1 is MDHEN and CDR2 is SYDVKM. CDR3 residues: CASSFWSAYNEQFF. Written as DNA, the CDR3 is TGTGCCAGCAGTTTCTGGTCAGCCTACAATGAGCAGTTCTTC.

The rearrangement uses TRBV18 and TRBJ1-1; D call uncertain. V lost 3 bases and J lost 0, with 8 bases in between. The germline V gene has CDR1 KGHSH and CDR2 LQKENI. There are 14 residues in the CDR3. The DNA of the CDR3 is TGTGCCAGCTCACCCGCGGCGGTGAACACTGAAGCTTTCTTT. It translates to CASSPAAVNTEAFF.

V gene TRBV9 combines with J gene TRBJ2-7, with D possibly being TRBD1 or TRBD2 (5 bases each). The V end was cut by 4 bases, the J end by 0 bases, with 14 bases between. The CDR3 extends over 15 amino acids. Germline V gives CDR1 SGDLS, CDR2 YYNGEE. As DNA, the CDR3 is TGTGCCAGCAGCTTGGGGACGCTTCCCTCCTACGAGCAGTACTTC. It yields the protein CASSLGTLPSYEQYF.

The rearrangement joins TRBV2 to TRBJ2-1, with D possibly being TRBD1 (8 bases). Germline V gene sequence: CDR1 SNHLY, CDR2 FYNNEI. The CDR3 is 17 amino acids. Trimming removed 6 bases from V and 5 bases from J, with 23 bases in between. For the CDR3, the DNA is TGTGCCAGCAGAGGCTGGGCGGGTACAGGGGGGGACAATGAGCAGTTCTTC. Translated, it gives CASRGWAGTGGDNEQFF.

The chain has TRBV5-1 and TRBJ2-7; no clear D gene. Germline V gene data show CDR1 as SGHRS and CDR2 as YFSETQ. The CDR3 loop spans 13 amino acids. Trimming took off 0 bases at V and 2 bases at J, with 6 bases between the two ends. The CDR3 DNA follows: TGCGCCAGCAGCTTGGAACAGCCCTACGAGCAGTACTTC. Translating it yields CASSLEQPYEQYF.

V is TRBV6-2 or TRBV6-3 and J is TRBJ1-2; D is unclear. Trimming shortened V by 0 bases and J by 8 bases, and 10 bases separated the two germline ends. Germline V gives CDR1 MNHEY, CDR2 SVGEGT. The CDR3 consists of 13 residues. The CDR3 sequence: CASSYSLVGGYTF. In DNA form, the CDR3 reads TGTGCCAGCAGTTACTCTCTGGTGGGGGGCTACACCTTC.

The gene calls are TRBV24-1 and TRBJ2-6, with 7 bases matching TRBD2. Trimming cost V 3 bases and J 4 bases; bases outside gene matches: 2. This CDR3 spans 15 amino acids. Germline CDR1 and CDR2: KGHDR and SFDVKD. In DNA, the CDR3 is TGTGCCACCAGTGATGCGGGGGTCGGGGCCAACGTCCTGACTTTC. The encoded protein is CATSDAGVGANVLTF.

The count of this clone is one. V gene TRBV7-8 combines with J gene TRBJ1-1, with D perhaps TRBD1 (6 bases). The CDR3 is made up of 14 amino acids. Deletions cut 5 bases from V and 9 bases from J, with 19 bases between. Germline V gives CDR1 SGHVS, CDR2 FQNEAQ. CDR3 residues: CASSTRTGTAKAFF. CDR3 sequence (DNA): TGTGCCAGCAGCACCCGCACAGGGACGGCGAAAGCTTTCTTT. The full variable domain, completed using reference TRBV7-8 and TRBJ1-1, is GAGVSQSPRYKVAKRGQDVALRCDPISGHVSLFWYQQALGQGPEFLTYFQNEAQLDKSGLPSDRFFAERPEGSVSTLKIQRTQQEDSAVYLCASSTRTGTAKAFFGQGTRLTVV.

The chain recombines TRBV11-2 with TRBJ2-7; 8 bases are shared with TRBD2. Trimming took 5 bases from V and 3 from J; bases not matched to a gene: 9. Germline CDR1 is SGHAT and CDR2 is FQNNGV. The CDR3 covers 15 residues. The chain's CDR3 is CASSPDGGAFYEQYF. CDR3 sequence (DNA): TGTGCCAGCAGCCCGGACGGGGGGGCTTTCTACGAGCAGTACTTC.

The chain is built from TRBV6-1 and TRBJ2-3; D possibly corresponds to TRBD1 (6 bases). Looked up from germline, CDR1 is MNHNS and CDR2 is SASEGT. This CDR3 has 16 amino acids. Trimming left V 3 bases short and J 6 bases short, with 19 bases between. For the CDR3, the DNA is TGTGCCAGCAGTGATCGAAGTTCACAGGGTCTGGATACGCAGTATTTT. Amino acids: CASSDRSSQGLDTQYF.

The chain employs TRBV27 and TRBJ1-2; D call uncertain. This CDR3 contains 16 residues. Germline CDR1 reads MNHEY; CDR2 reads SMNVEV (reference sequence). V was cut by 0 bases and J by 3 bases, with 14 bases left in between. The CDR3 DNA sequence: TGTGCCAGCAGTTTATCTTTTGGGGTCTTGGACTATGGCTACACCTTC. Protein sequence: CASSLSFGVLDYGYTF.

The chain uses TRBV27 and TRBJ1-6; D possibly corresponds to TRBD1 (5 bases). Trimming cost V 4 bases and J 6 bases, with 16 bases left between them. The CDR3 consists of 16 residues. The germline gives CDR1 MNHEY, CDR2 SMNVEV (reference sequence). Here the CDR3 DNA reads TGTGCCAGCAGTTCTAAGGGTAACGGGGCTAATTCACCCCTCCACTTT. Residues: CASSSKGNGANSPLHF.

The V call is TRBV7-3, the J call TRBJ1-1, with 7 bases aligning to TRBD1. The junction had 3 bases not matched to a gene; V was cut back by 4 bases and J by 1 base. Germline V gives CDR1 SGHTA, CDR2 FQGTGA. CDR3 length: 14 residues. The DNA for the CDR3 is TGTGCCAGCAGCTCGCAGGGGGGGAACACTGAAGCTTTCTTT. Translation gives CASSSQGGNTEAFF.

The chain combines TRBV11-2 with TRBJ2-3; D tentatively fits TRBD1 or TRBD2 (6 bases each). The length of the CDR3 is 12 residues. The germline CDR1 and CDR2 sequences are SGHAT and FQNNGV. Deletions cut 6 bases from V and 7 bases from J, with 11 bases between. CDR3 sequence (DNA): TGTGCCAGCAGACTGGGGGGCTATACGCAGTATTTT. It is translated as CASRLGGYTQYF.

The CDR3 DNA reads as TGTGCCAGCAGTTCTCCTTTTGGGGGAGCCGGTCCAGATACGCAGTATTTT. Its translation is CASSSPFGGAGPDTQYF. The chain links TRBV28 to TRBJ2-3; D tentatively fits TRBD1 or TRBD2 (5 bases each). Germline V gene data show CDR1 as MDHEN and CDR2 as SYDVKM. The CDR3 runs 17 residues. The V and J ends lost 4 bases and 4 bases respectively, with 21 bases between them.

The CDR3 DNA reads TGTGCCAGCAGTGCCCAGGGGGTGGAGACCCAGTACTTC. Translated, it gives CASSAQGVETQYF. The chain carries TRBV2 and TRBJ2-5, with TRBD1 matching over 7 bases. The V gene end was trimmed by 4 bases and the J gene end by 5 bases; junction bases not matched to a gene: 4. The CDR3 is 13 residues long. Looked up from germline, CDR1 is SNHLY and CDR2 is FYNNEI.

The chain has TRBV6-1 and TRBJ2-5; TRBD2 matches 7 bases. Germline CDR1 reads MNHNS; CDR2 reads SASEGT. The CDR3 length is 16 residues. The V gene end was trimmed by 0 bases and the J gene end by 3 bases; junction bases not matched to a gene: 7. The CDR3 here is CASSEAPLGGEETQYF. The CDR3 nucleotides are TGTGCCAGCAGTGAAGCCCCCCTGGGGGGGGAAGAGACCCAGTACTTC.

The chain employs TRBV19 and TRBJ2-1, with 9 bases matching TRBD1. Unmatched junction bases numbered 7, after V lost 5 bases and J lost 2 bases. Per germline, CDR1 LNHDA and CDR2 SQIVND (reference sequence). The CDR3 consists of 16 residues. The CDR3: CASSAQQGAAYNEQFF. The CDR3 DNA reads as TGTGCCAGTAGTGCCCAACAGGGGGCTGCCTACAATGAGCAGTTCTTC.

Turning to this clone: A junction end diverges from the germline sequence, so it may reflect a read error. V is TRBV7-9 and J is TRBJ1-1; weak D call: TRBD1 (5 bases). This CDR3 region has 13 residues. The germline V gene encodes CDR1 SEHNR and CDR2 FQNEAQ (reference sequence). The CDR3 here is CASSLATGRGGVF. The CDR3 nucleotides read TGTGCCAGCAGCTTAGCAACAGGCCGTGGTGGAGTCTTT.

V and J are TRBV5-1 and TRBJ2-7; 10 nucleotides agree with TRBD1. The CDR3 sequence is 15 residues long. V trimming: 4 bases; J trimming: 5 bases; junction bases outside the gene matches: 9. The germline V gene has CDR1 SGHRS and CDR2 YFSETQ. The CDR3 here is CASSSTGQGMDEQYF. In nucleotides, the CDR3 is TGCGCCAGCAGCAGTACGGGACAGGGGATGGACGAGCAGTACTTC. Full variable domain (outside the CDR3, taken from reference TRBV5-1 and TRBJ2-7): KAGVTQTPRYLIKTRGQQVTLSCSPISGHRSVSWYQQTPGQGLQFLFEYFSETQRNKGNFPGRFSGRQFSNSRSEMNVSTLELGDSALYLCASSSTGQGMDEQYFGPGTRLTVT.

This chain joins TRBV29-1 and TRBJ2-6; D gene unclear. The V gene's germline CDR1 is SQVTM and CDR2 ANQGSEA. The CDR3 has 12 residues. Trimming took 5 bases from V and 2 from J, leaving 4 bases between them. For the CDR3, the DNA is TGCAGCGTTTTCGCTGGGGCCAACGTCCTGACTTTC. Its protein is CSVFAGANVLTF.

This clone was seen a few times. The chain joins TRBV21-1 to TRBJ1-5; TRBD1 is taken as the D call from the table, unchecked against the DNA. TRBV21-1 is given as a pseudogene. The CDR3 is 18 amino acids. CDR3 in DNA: TGTGCCAGCAGCAAAGAGGGACAGGGACATGGTGCCAATCAGCCCCAGCATTTT. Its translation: CASSKEGQGHGANQPQHF.

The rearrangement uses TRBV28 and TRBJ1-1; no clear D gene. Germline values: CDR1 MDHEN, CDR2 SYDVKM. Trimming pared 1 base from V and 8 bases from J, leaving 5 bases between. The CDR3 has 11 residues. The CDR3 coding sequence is TGTGCCAGCAGTTTATATTCCGAAGCTTTCTTT. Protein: CASSLYSEAFF.